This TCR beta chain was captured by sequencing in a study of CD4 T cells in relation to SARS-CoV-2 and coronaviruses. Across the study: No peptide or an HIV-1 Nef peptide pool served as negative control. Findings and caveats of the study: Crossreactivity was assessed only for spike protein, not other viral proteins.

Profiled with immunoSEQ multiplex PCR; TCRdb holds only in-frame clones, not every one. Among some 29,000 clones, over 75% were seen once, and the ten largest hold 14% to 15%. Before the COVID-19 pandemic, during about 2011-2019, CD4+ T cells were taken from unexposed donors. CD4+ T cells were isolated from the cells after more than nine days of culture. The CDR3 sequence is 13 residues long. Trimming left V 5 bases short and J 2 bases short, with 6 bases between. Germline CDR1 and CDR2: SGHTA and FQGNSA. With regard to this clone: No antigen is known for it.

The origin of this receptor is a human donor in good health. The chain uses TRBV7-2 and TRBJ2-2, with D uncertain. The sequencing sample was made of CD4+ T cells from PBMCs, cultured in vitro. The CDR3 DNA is TGTGCCAGCAGCCCTTTAAACACCGGGGAGCTGTTTTTT. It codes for CASSPLNTGELFF.